This is a list of T cell receptor beta chains from one sample in a study of cytomegalovirus exposure and HLA in healthy donors. The assay was immunoSEQ multiplex PCR, and TCRdb's table has in-frame clones only and misses some. The data show some 250,000 clones, with 90% seen just once and 0.35% to 0.45% held by the top ten. Specimen: PBMCs. These receptor sequences come from a woman in her late teens or twenties in good health and CMV-seronegative. Both conserved end residues are part of each CDR3. The order of the fields is V gene, D gene, clone size, J gene, CDR3 DNA, CDR3 protein. D genes are given only for firm matches. The size field is filled for only some rows; it gives once, few, many or a size class.

>TRBV28|.|.|TRBJ1-6
TGTGCCAGCAGTCTTCGTGGGGGGGGAGATTCACCCCTCCACTTT
CASSLRGGGDSPLHF
>TRBV13|TRBD1|.|TRBJ2-3
TGTGCCAGCAGCCACGGACAGGGGACAGATACGCAGTATTTT
CASSHGQGTDTQYF
>TRBV6-4|TRBD1|.|TRBJ1-6
TGTGCCAGCAGCCAGGGGGCCGGCGATAATTCACCCCTCCACTTT
CASSQGAGDNSPLHF
>TRBV27|TRBD2|.|TRBJ2-5
TGTGCCAGCAGGCCTCTAGCGGGGCCGCAAGAGACCCAGTACTTC
CASRPLAGPQETQYF
>TRBV5-1|TRBD2|.|TRBJ2-1
TGCGCCAGCAGCTACCGGGGGGGCACTGAGCAGTTCTTC
CASSYRGGTEQFF
>TRBV28|TRBD1|.|TRBJ1-1
TGTGCCAGCAGTATACGACAGGGGGCAAAGAACACTGAAGCTTTCTTT
CASSIRQGAKNTEAFF
>TRBV27|.|.|TRBJ2-1
TGTGCCAGCAGAAGGAGGTCATCGGATGAGCAGTTCTTC
CASRRRSSDEQFF
>TRBV6-5|.|.|TRBJ1-6
TGTGCCAGCAAAGGGACTTTCGCGGGGAATTCACCCCTCCACTTT
CASKGTFAGNSPLHF
>TRBV11-3|TRBD2|.|TRBJ2-2
TGTGCCAGCAGCTTAGATCGGGTGGGACTAGCGAACACCGGGGAGCTGTTTTTT
CASSLDRVGLANTGELFF
>TRBV19|.|.|TRBJ1-5
TGTGCCAGTAGTATAGCCCTCTTTTATAGCAATCAGCCCCAGCATTTT
CASSIALFYSNQPQHF
>TRBV4-3|TRBD1|.|TRBJ2-7
TGCGCCAGCAGCCAGGGACAGGGGGTCTACGAGCAGTACTTC
CASSQGQGVYEQYF
>TRBV7-9|TRBD2|.|TRBJ2-5
TGTGCCAGCAGCTTCGGACTAGCGGGCGCCCAAGAGACCCAGTACTTC
CASSFGLAGAQETQYF
>TRBV7-2|.|.|TRBJ2-3
TGTGCCAGCAGCTTAATCGGGGGGCGTACCCCAGATACGCAGTATTTT
CASSLIGGRTPDTQYF
>TRBV28|.|.|TRBJ2-6
TGTGCCAGCAGTCCCCACAGGGTCGGGGCCAACGTCCTGACTTTC
CASSPHRVGANVLTF
>TRBV28|.|.|TRBJ2-2
TGTGCCAGCCTCGACAAGAACACCGGGGAGCTGTTTTTT
CASLDKNTGELFF
>TRBV7-9|TRBD2|.|TRBJ2-1
TGTGCCAGCAGCTTAGTAGTCGGGGGGGCTAACAATGAGCAGTTCTTC
CASSLVVGGANNEQFF
>TRBV4-1|.|once|TRBJ2-5
TGCGCCAGCAGCCATCCACGGGGAGAGACCCAGTACTTC
CASSHPRGETQYF
>TRBV27|.|.|TRBJ2-1
TGTGCCAGCAGTTTAGCGCAGGGCGGCAATGAGCAGTTCTTC
CASSLAQGGNEQFF
>TRBV28|.|.|TRBJ1-1
TGTGCCAGCAGTTCGGGGGGAAAGAACACTGAAGCTTTCTTT
CASSSGGKNTEAFF
>TRBV29-1|.|.|TRBJ2-3
TGCAGCGCGTTGACAAGGGGTACAGATACGCAGTATTTT
CSALTRGTDTQYF
>TRBV5-1|TRBD1|.|TRBJ2-6
TGCGCCAGCAGCGACGATCCGGGACAGGGAGTCTTCTCTGGGGCCAACGTCCTGACTTTC
CASSDDPGQGVFSGANVLTF
>TRBV27|TRBD1|.|TRBJ1-2
TGTGCCAGCAGCCCAGTGCGGGACAGGGGAACTAACTATGGCTACACCTTC
CASSPVRDRGTNYGYTF
>TRBV7-7|TRBD2|.|TRBJ2-1
TGTGCTAGCAGCCCCGGACTAGCGGGGACCGTGGAGGTGCAGTTCTTC
CASSPGLAGTVEVQFF
>TRBV5-1|.|.|TRBJ2-7
TGCGCCAGCAGCCCCCTGGTAACGGGTGAGGTATTCGAGCAGTACTTC
CASSPLVTGEVFEQYF
>TRBV7-2|.|.|TRBJ1-1
TGTGCCAGCAGCCGTCAGGGGACCATGAACACTGAAGCTTTCTTT
CASSRQGTMNTEAFF
>TRBV6-6|.|.|TRBJ2-2
TGTGCCAGCAGTTACTCCAGGGGTCGAGAGCTGTTTTTT
CASSYSRGRELFF
>TRBV14|.|.|TRBJ1-1
TGTGCCAGCAGCCAAGCCGGTTCGGCGGTAAGAGCTTTCTTT
CASSQAGSAVRAFF
>TRBV28|TRBD1|.|TRBJ2-7
TGTGCCAGCAGTTTAAGACAGGGGACTGGGCGGACCCTCTTCCTTTCCTACGAGCAGTACTTC
CASSLRQGTGRTLFLSYEQYF
>TRBV6-5|.|.|TRBJ2-5
TGTGCCAGCAGTTATGCGGGCCAAGAGACCCAGTACTTC
CASSYAGQETQYF
>TRBV6-1|.|.|TRBJ2-2
TGTGCCAGCAGTGAAGATTGGGGGGTCACCGGGGAGCTGTTTTTT
CASSEDWGVTGELFF
>TRBV7-9|.|.|TRBJ1-6
TGTGCCAGCAGCGCAGGAAATTCACCCCTCCACTTT
CASSAGNSPLHF
>TRBV27|TRBD1|.|TRBJ1-1
TGTGCCAGCAGCACGACAGGGGGCCGCACTGAAGCTTTCTTT
CASSTTGGRTEAFF
>TRBV7-9|.|.|TRBJ2-2
TGTGCCAGCAGCCCAAGGACAGCGAACACCGGGGAGCTGTTTTTT
CASSPRTANTGELFF
>TRBV10-3|TRBD2|.|TRBJ2-5
TGTGCCATTTCGCCTACGGGGGGCCAAGAGACCCAGTACTTC
CAISPTGGQETQYF
>TRBV14|.|.|TRBJ1-3
TGTGCCAGCAGCCTAACGGGACTGAACTCTGGAAACACCATATATTTT
CASSLTGLNSGNTIYF
>TRBV5-5|.|.|TRBJ2-1
TGTGCCAGCAGCTTGACAGGGTATTCCAACAATGAGCAGTTCTTC
CASSLTGYSNNEQFF
>TRBV29-1|.|.|TRBJ1-2
TGCAGCGTTGAAGATCAGGGAGGAGGCTACACCTTC
CSVEDQGGGYTF
>TRBV9|TRBD2|.|TRBJ2-5
TGTGCCACCGGGACTAGCGGGGCACAAGAGACCCAGTACTTC
CATGTSGAQETQYF
>TRBV5-1|TRBD2|.|TRBJ2-3
TGCGCCAGCAGCTTGGTCTTAGCGGGGGAAGGAGATACGCAGTATTTT
CASSLVLAGEGDTQYF
>TRBV28|.|.|TRBJ1-5
TGTGCCAGCAGTTTATTCCGGACAGCAGGCAATCAGCCCCAGCATTTT
CASSLFRTAGNQPQHF
>TRBV6-5|.|.|TRBJ2-1
TGTGCCAGCAGGCGGGGGCCGGGTGAGCAGTTCTTC
CASRRGPGEQFF
>TRBV7-9|.|.|TRBJ2-2
TGTGCCAGCAGCTCATACCTTGGCCCCGGGGAGCTGTTTTTT
CASSSYLGPGELFF